This T cell receptor beta chain was identified during a study of cytomegalovirus exposure and HLA in healthy donors. A multiplex PCR was run with 60 Vbeta primers and 13 Jbeta primers. Some clones are missing from TCRdb's copy, which holds only in-frame ones; the method was immunoSEQ multiplex PCR. The table lists about 110,000 clones, about 70% of them singletons. The CDR3 has 13 amino acids. Trimming took off 7 bases at V and 1 base at J, with 11 bases between the two ends. The germline CDR1 and CDR2 sequences are SEHNR and FQNEAQ (reference sequence). This sequence joins TRBV7-9 and TRBJ2-7, with D perhaps matching TRBD2 (5 bases). The sequenced material came from PBMCs. This receptor was obtained from a man aged 45 to 65 in good health and CMV-seropositive. The CDR3 is CASMPAVSYEQYF. DNA of the CDR3: TGTGCCAGCATGCCAGCGGTTTCCTACGAGCAGTACTTC.